This T cell receptor beta chain derives from a study of a mutant IDH1 vaccine in newly diagnosed glioma. Study-level background: Each patient was administered eight vaccinations, scheduled in weeks 1, 3, 5, 7, 11, 15, 19 and 23. The study started vaccination 4-6 weeks after radiotherapy alone, or with temozolomide cycles.

Regarding time point: week 5, during vaccination. Each dose delivered 300 ug of mutant IDH1 20-mer peptide subcutaneously with imiquimod. As for this clone: Its specificity is not known.

CDR1 and CDR2 from the germline V gene are MNHEY and SVGAGI. After removal of 6 bases from V and 7 bases from J, the junction contained 7 bases not matched to a gene. The CDR3 loop spans 14 amino acids. Libraries were prepared by immunoSEQ multiplex PCR; TCRdb keeps only in-frame clonotypes and omits some of them. Among over 50,000 clones, around 89% were seen once, and the ten largest hold about 4.6%. The chain uses TRBV6-5 and TRBJ1-3; TRBD1 aligns across 9 bases. This material consisted of PBMCs, taken from a glioma patient whose treatment included an IDH1 peptide vaccine. The sequence was obtained from a woman between 35 and 50 years old with glioma. The CDR3 region has the DNA TGTGCCAGCAGGCCGGGACAGGGCCGTAACACCATATATTTT. Amino acids: CASRPGQGRNTIYF.